This T cell receptor beta chain was sequenced in a study of shared clonotypes between healthy human individuals. Turning to the study itself: Each donor's CD4 naive and CD4 memory cells filled three plates apiece, CD8 naive two, and CD8 memory one.

CD4+ cell separation produced CD45RA+ naive and CD45RA-negative memory subsets. The CDR3 extends over 12 amino acids. The germline V gene has CDR1 SGHRS and CDR2 YFSETQ. Deletions cut 4 bases from V and 7 bases from J, with 6 bases between. Method: immunoSEQ multiplex PCR; TCRdb's copy keeps in-frame clones and lacks some. This table holds roughly 2.5 million clones, just over 90% found once. The sequence was obtained from a man in his late teens or twenties in good health. The chain joins TRBV5-1 to TRBJ1-6, with D unclear. Input material: naive CD4+ T cells sorted from blood. The subset is: CD45RA+ positively selected. The CDR3 loop reads CASSLPNSPLHF. The CDR3 DNA is TGCGCCAGCAGCCTTCCAAATTCACCCCTCCACTTT.